One and the same sample provided the 2 T cell receptor beta chains below, sequenced in a study of PD-1 blockade in classical Hodgkin lymphoma. Method: immunoSEQ multiplex PCR; TCRdb's copy keeps in-frame clones and lacks some. The sample includes 75,000 to 100,000 clones, roughly 91% of them seen just once. Documented time point: cycle 4 day 1 (C4D1), after five to seven weeks of nivolumab. All patients relapsed after autologous stem cell transplantation, and brentuximab vedotin exposure varied. Material: peripheral blood mononuclear cells (PBMCs), obtained before the fourth cycle of nivolumab. The receptors were sampled from a human donor with classical Hodgkin lymphoma.

The chain carries TRBV7-3 and TRBJ2-1, with D unclear. V was shortened by 1 base and J by 8 bases, with 9 bases between the two germline ends. The germline V gene has CDR1 SGHTA and CDR2 FQGTGA. The CDR3 spans 13 residues. Written as DNA, the CDR3 is TGTGCCAGCAGCTTAATCTGGTCGGATGAGCAGTTCTTC. Amino acids: CASSLIWSDEQFF.

The chain links TRBV10-3 to TRBJ2-7; 8 bases align to TRBD1. Germline loops: CDR1 ENHRY, CDR2 SYGVKD. The V and J ends lost 2 bases and 2 bases, in that order; junction bases with no gene match: 5. The CDR3 covers 15 residues. The CDR3 DNA is TGTGCCATCAGTGAGGGGATCAGGGGGCCCTACGAGCAGTACTTC. It encodes CAISEGIRGPYEQYF.